This T cell receptor (beta chain) was observed in a study of blood T cell repertoires in COVID-19. In assigning cohorts, the study relied on participant-reported clinical history. Germline V CDR1 and CDR2: SGHKS, YYEKEE (reference sequence). V was pared by 4 bases and J by 4 bases, with 16 bases of the junction left unmatched. CDR3 length: 18 amino acids. Source study methods: Amplification of reference gene primers provided the estimated nucleated cell counts. Profiling relied on immunoSEQ multiplex PCR, and the TCRdb table lists in-frame clones only, not all of them. The V and J calls and clone size come from that table; D and trimming were worked out from the DNA. The sample carries fewer than 250,000 clones, about 88% recorded once.

The chain combines TRBV5-5 with TRBJ2-5, with 10 positions matching TRBD2. The sequence came from a woman between 25 and 40 years old who had recovered from COVID-19. Sequencing was done on a sample of PBMCs or T cells enriched from blood (not recorded which). The chain's CDR3 is CASSRILLAAGGRETQYF. The DNA for the CDR3 is TGTGCCAGCAGCCGAATCCTACTAGCAGCGGGAGGGCGAGAGACCCAGTACTTC.